This TCR beta chain was observed in a study of T-cell memory formation after mild COVID-19 (dated by TCRdb to the early 2020s). Notes on the research overall: TCR sequence clusters from the two donors were found to be largely donor specific. In two donors, T-cell clones that expanded and contracted after mild COVID-19 were followed by sequencing TCRalpha and TCRbeta repertoires longitudinally. Two young, previously healthy adult volunteers, one female and one male, were included in the cohort. Summary of the overall study and its limitations: The second-wave clones that peaked on day 37 were not confirmed to be SARS-CoV-2 specific. Only a couple of mild cases were covered by the study, and larger cohorts that include severe cases with pre-infection samples were considered necessary. Clones contracting from day 15 to 85 had balanced CD4/CD8 phenotypes, while a second wave expanding from day 15 to 37 was biased towards CD4+. Contracting CD4+ clones turned up mainly in the CM and EM memory subsets, whereas EMRA was where CD8+ clones were enriched. The detection of some responding clones in pre-infection memory suggests that pre-existing cross-reactive memory T cells joined the SARS-CoV-2 response.

The trim is 4 bases for V and 7 bases for J, with a gap of 12 bases between the germline ends. As encoded in the germline V gene, CDR1 is SGHRS while CDR2 is YFSETQ. Inclusive of the bounding cysteine and phenylalanine, the CDR3 is 14 residues long. Only the CDR3 part of the read is kept: 42 bases, read in frame from the first base. The sequencer listed for this sample is Illumina NovaSeq 6000. TCRalpha and TCRbeta cDNA libraries were built by 5'RACE with constant-segment primers, adding sample barcodes and unique molecular identifiers. Trizol reagent was used to extract RNA from every sample. Library amplification was performed in two PCR steps, and a second sample barcode and Illumina TruSeq adapters were introduced in the second step. The libraries were sequenced on an Illumina NovaSeq using 2 x 150 bp paired-end reads. As for how the authors treated the data: Reads were demultiplexed and collapsed into UMI-guided consensus sequences with migec v1.2.7. Using mixcr v2.1.11, the UMI consensuses were aligned to TRA and TRB V and J templates and assembled into clonotypes. A clonotype was counted as expanded or contracted only if both edgeR and NoisET called the change significant, with noise models trained on biological replicates. For edgeR calls, the thresholds were a false discovery rate-adjusted p below 0.01 and a log2 fold-change of 1. As an exploratory analysis of dynamics, max-normalized trajectories of the 1000 most abundant clonotypes were examined with PCA combined with hierarchical clustering. Each responding clone was given a CD4 or CD8 phenotype based on the CD4+ and CD8+ repertoires, which had been sequenced separately. The public reads were reanalyzed by TCRdb: fastp trimming at Q25, MiXCR alignment, in-frame beta chains only. Rows merge per CDR3 protein into single entries with the most common DNA and genes. For this entry, the V and J calls and clone size follow TCRdb and not the study's own pipeline. Here the sample has 350,000 to 500,000 distinct CDR3 sequences; under 20% occur a single time. Clones ranked in the top ten supply 20% to 25% of the sample.

Ficoll-Paque density gradient centrifugation was used to isolate PBMCs. Worth noting for this clonotype: This clone's antigen is unknown. No clone much larger than this one lies a single base away; base qualities are absent.

The sequence is built from TRBV5-1 and TRBJ1-6, with TRBD1 tentatively as D gene (5 bases match). The clonotype originates from a man in his late teens or twenties who had mild COVID-19 (a few samples of this study predate the infection). The sample titles of this study are shuffled in the database, so cell type and time point are left out; the donor was told from shared clones. Sequencing was performed on PBMCs or a T cell subset sorted from them (not recorded which). The CDR3 has the sequence CASSLIRANSPLHF. In nucleotide form, the sequence is TGCGCCAGCAGCCTTATCAGGGCCAATTCACCCCTCCACTTT.